The 13 T cell receptor beta chains given below trace back to one sample, sequenced in a study of T cells and Merkel cell carcinoma outcomes. The method was immunoSEQ multiplex PCR; TCRdb's version includes in-frame clones alone and lacks a portion of them. The sample has 15,000 to 17,000 clones; more than 75% are singletons. Sequenced: tumor tissue from Merkel cell carcinoma. The receptors were sampled from a human donor with Merkel cell carcinoma.

This clone has only one observation. This chain links TRBV2 with TRBJ1-4; D remains ambiguous. CDR3 length: 15 amino acids. V was clipped by 3 bases and J by 5 bases, with 13 bases between them. Germline assignment: CDR1 SNHLY and CDR2 FYNNEI. The CDR3 nucleotides read TGTGCCAGCAGTGATGGGCAGGTTTCGAATGAAAAACTGTTTTTT. Protein product: CASSDGQVSNEKLFF.

The chain is built from TRBV5-1 and TRBJ1-4; 9 bases align to TRBD1. The CDR3 contains 15 residues. The ends lost 4 bases at V and 8 bases at J; junction bases unmatched: 9. Germline CDR1 and CDR2: SGHRS and YFSETQ. This chain's CDR3 is CASSTKQGAGEKLFF. CDR3 DNA: TGCGCCAGCAGCACCAAACAGGGGGCTGGGGAAAAACTGTTTTTT.

This rearrangement joins TRBV12-1 to TRBJ1-5. TRBV12-1 is a pseudogene segment. The CDR3 has 15 residues. CDR3 sequence reads: CARKAGTNFGQPQHF. DNA of the CDR3: TGTGCCAGGAAGGCGGGGACCAACTTCGGGCAGCCCCAGCATTTT.

The chain carries TRBV11-2 and TRBJ1-3; D possibly corresponds to TRBD1 (6 bases). The CDR3 sequence is 14 residues long. The V end was cut by 5 bases, the J end by 4 bases, with 12 bases between. Germline CDR1 SGHAT, CDR2 FQNNGV. CDR3 DNA: TGTGCCAGCAGCCTACAAGGGACAGGAAACACCATATATTTT. It codes for CASSLQGTGNTIYF.

The chain recombines TRBV11-2 with TRBJ2-2; D remains ambiguous. V was clipped by 3 bases and J by 0 bases, with 5 bases between them. Germline V CDR1 and CDR2: SGHAT, FQNNGV. This CDR3 is built from 14 residues. The CDR3 protein is CASSFQPNTGELFF. CDR3 nucleotide sequence: TGTGCCAGCAGCTTCCAGCCGAACACCGGGGAGCTGTTTTTT.

In nucleotides, the CDR3 is TGTGCCAGCAGTTCCCGGACGTGGAGCACCGGGGAGCTGTTTTTT. Residues: CASSSRTWSTGELFF. The gene calls are TRBV28 and TRBJ2-2; D is unclear. The CDR3 loop spans 15 amino acids. Germline loops: CDR1 MDHEN, CDR2 SYDVKM. The V gene lost 4 bases and the J gene lost 4 bases, with 13 bases spanning the gap.

The chain couples TRBV10-3 to TRBJ1-3; D unresolved. From germline, CDR1 is ENHRY and CDR2 SYGVKD. The V end was cut by 3 bases, the J end by 2 bases, with 14 bases between. The CDR3 is 16 amino acids. The CDR3 DNA sequence: TGTGCCATCAGTGACCTTTGGACTGCAACTGGAAACACCATATATTTT. Translation gives CAISDLWTATGNTIYF.

The rearrangement joins TRBV6-5 to TRBJ1-1; 9 bases match TRBD1. Germline V gene sequence: CDR1 MNHEY, CDR2 SVGAGI. J lost 3 bases, V lost 5 bases, and 7 bases had no gene match. The CDR3 has 15 amino acids. The CDR3 spells CASSRTTGGDTEAFF. As DNA, the CDR3 is TGTGCCAGCAGTCGAACGACAGGGGGGGACACTGAAGCTTTCTTT.

The count of this clone is one. The rearrangement joins TRBV30 to TRBJ2-7; 9 bases agree with TRBD1. The V gene end was trimmed by 2 bases and the J gene end by 7 bases; junction bases not matched to a gene: 12. Germline V lookup: CDR1 GTSNPN, CDR2 SVGIG (reference sequence). There are 15 residues in the CDR3. CDR3 DNA sequence: TGTGCCTGGAGTTCGTATACTCACAGGGGGCGTGAGCAGTACTTC. Its translation is CAWSSYTHRGREQYF.

The chain couples TRBV7-8 to TRBJ1-5; 7 bases line up with TRBD1. CDR3 size: 15 residues. Per germline, CDR1 SGHVS and CDR2 FQNEAQ. Losses at the gene ends were 0 bases for V and 4 bases for J; bases not matched to a gene: 3. The CDR3 is CASSLALGQNQPQHF. In DNA form, the CDR3 reads TGTGCCAGCAGCTTAGCGCTGGGACAGAATCAGCCCCAGCATTTT.

The CDR3 loop is CASSARMGMATEAFF. The CDR3 bases are TGTGCCAGCAGCGCACGCATGGGAATGGCCACTGAAGCTTTCTTT. J is TRBJ1-1 and V is TRBV7-6, with unresolved D. There are 15 residues in the CDR3. Germline V gives CDR1 SGHVS, CDR2 FNYEAQ. Deletions cut 5 bases from V and 4 bases from J, with 17 bases between.

This chain joins TRBV5-1 and TRBJ1-2, with 7 bases aligning to TRBD1. J was trimmed by 2 bases and V by 0 bases; bases with no gene match: 1. CDR3 size: 14 residues. Germline CDR1 and CDR2: SGHRS and YFSETQ. CDR3 residues: CASSLDRGNYGYTF. The CDR3 DNA is TGCGCCAGCAGCTTGGACAGGGGAAACTATGGCTACACCTTC.

This clone appeared once. The genes are TRBV6-1 and TRBJ1-1; the match to TRBD1 covers 7 bases. Germline V gene data show CDR1 as MNHNS and CDR2 as SASEGT. The V and J ends lost 6 bases and 1 base, in that order; junction bases with no gene match: 5. The CDR3 length is 14 residues. DNA for the CDR3: TGTGCCAGCAGACCCCAGGGGGGGAACACTGAAGCTTTCTTT. Protein sequence: CASRPQGGNTEAFF.